The source of this T cell receptor beta chain is a study of memory CD4+ T cells and cytomegalovirus serostatus (dated by TCRdb to between 2017 and 2020). For the study in its entirety: The cohort comprised 33 healthy Belgian adults, 9 CMV seropositive and 24 CMV seronegative. To replicate a published TCR-based CMV serostatus classifier, the study sequenced CD4+ memory TCRbeta repertoires from a Belgian cohort whose cytomegalovirus serostatus was known. Overall study outcomes, separate from this receptor: Only CD4+CD45RO+ memory cells were sequenced, in contrast to the original study, which included naive and memory CD4+ and CD8+ populations. Results were interpreted as suggesting that the CMV-associated TCR signature is largely present in the CD4+ memory repertoire. Of roughly 170 previously reported CMV-associated TCRbeta sequences, 67 appeared in the CD4+ memory repertoires, each in one to five individuals. The original-framework classifier achieved a median bootstrapped AUC of roughly 0.95 with a 95% CI of 0.76-1.00 on the Belgian cohort. For predicting CMV serostatus, the median bootstrapped AUC was roughly 0.96 using the original framework and approximately 0.9 using a US-trained random forest.

Regarding this clone: What this receptor recognizes is not known. Qualities for individual bases were not recorded, and no much larger clone is one base off.

Counted from cysteine to phenylalanine, this CDR3 has 15 amino acids. The read is trimmed to its CDR3 DNA, 45 bases read in frame from base 1. V is cut back by 3 bases and J by 3 bases, with 3 bases in the junction unmatched. Looking up the germline V gene yields CDR1 SGHRS and CDR2 YFSETQ. Single viable CD3+CD4+CD8-CD45RO+ cells were sorted as memory CD4+ T cells on a FACSAria II. CMV serostatus was assessed using a Roche Elecsys assay, by which serum IgG against CMV pp150, pp28, p38 and p52 was detected. Following thawing, total CD4+ T cells were enriched through positive selection using CD4 magnetic microbeads. The samples came from a separate study whose specific focus was interrogating the CD4+ T cell memory repertoire. Following standard operating procedures, peripheral blood mononuclear cells were isolated and cryopreserved, while serum was kept at -80 degrees C. CD3-PerCP (BW264/56), CD4-APC (RPA-T4), CD45RO-PE (UCHT1) and CD8-Pacific Orange (3B5) antibodies were used for staining, and non-viable cells were excluded with Sytox blue.

Genomic DNA was extracted from sorted cells with the Quick-DNA Microprep Kit. TCRbeta DNA was amplified with the immunoSEQ hsTCRbeta kit following the manufacturer's protocol. TCRbeta libraries were sequenced on an Illumina MiSeq instrument. The paper's processing steps were these. Once out-of-frame sequences had been removed, a few million distinct TCRbeta sequences were left, which works out to an average of roughly 64,000 per individual. Each individual was scored using the number of roughly 150 previously reported CMV-associated TCRbeta sequences that the individual carried and the total number of productive distinct TCRbeta sequences. A beta-binomial model was reimplemented in Python, and scikit-learn random forests with default parameters were trained on data from the US cohort. Classifier performance on the Belgian cohort was reported as the median AUC with percentile confidence intervals calculated over 10,000 bootstrap iterations. This immuneACCESS table, as held by TCRdb, lists in-frame sequences with V and J called but not all clones. Of the missing ones, under half trace to an unresolved V gene in checked studies; the others have no known cause. The V and J calls and clone size come from that table; D and trimming were worked out from the DNA. The table for this sample lists around 40,000 clones; around 79% of them were counted only once. Approximately 0.78% of the sample goes to the ten largest clones.

The TCR originated in an adult in good health and CMV-seronegative. The V and J genes are TRBV5-1 and TRBJ1-2; TRBD1 aligns with 12 central bases. Input material: memory CD4+ T cells from blood. In nucleotide form, the sequence is TGCGCCAGCAGCTCCGGGACAGGGGGCGACTATGGCTACACCTTC. Translated, this is CASSSGTGGDYGYTF.